These 32 T cell receptor beta chains originate from one sample sequenced in a study of a mutant IDH1 vaccine in newly diagnosed glioma. TCRdb keeps only in-frame clones here, not all; method: immunoSEQ multiplex PCR. The data contain roughly 72,000 clones, about 91% of them singletons. These receptors have no known antigen. The time point: week 5, during vaccination. Doses consisted of 300 ug of mutant IDH1 20-mer peptide each, paired with topical imiquimod. This specimen was PBMCs, taken from a glioma patient whose treatment included an IDH1 peptide vaccine. All receptors come from a woman between 50 and 59 years old with glioma.

CDR3: CASSPYRVLAGNTGELFF. CDR3 sequence (DNA): TGTGCCAGCAGCCCCTACAGGGTTCTAGCGGGTAACACCGGGGAGCTGTTTTTT. The chain has TRBV7-8 and TRBJ2-2; 8 bases are a match to TRBD2. The V gene's germline CDR1 is SGHVS and CDR2 FQNEAQ. Trimming at V came to 5 bases and at J to 2 bases, leaving 13 bases not matched to a gene. The CDR3 sequence is 18 residues long.

This chain connects TRBV6-1 to TRBJ1-3; the D is unclear. Germline V lookup: CDR1 MNHNS, CDR2 SASEGT. V dropped 2 bases and J dropped 0 bases, with 8 bases sitting between them. This CDR3 spans 15 amino acids. CDR3 sequence reads: CASSETTSSGNTIYF. The CDR3 region has the DNA TGTGCCAGCAGTGAAACTACTTCCTCTGGAAACACCATATATTTT.

The V call is TRBV5-1, the J call TRBJ2-5, with D possibly matching TRBD2 (5 bases). Germline CDR1 reads SGHRS; CDR2 reads YFSETQ. Trimming removed 3 bases at V and 0 bases at J, with 12 bases between. The CDR3 spans 15 residues. DNA for the CDR3: TGCGCCAGCAGCTACCTCCCGGGGAACCAAGAGACCCAGTACTTC. It specifies CASSYLPGNQETQYF.

This CDR3 reads CASNPQGDYNEQFF. CDR3 nucleotides: TGTGCCAGCAACCCCCAGGGGGACTACAATGAGCAGTTCTTC. V is TRBV2 and J is TRBJ2-1, with TRBD1 identical over 7 bases. Germline CDR1 is SNHLY and CDR2 is FYNNEI. V shed 7 bases, J shed 3 bases, and the junction held 6 bases outside the gene matches. This CDR3 region has 14 residues.

The V call is TRBV6-6, the J call TRBJ1-1, with 8 bases identical to TRBD1. Losses at the gene ends were 2 bases for V and 7 bases for J; bases not matched to a gene: 3. Per germline, CDR1 MNHNY and CDR2 SVGAGI (reference sequence). CDR3 size: 13 residues. Here the CDR3 DNA reads TGTGCCAGCAGTTACCAGGGGGCGAATGAAGCTTTCTTT. Residues: CASSYQGANEAFF.

The gene calls are TRBV5-4 and TRBJ2-5; D is undetermined. Germline V gives CDR1 SGHNT, CDR2 YYREEE (reference sequence). The length of the CDR3 is 16 residues. V lost 1 base and J lost 2, with 15 bases in between. This CDR3 is CASSLRASRIQETQYF. CDR3 in DNA: TGTGCCAGCAGCTTGCGAGCGTCCCGAATACAAGAGACCCAGTACTTC.

This chain uses TRBV9 with TRBJ2-2; tentatively, D is TRBD1 or TRBD2 (5 bases each). The CDR3 spans 16 residues. CDR1 is SGDLS, CDR2 YYNGEE, per germline. V was shortened by 5 bases and J by 4 bases, with 18 bases between the two germline ends. The CDR3 coding sequence is TGTGCCAGCAGTGTAACCCGGGGCAGTCCCACCGGGGAGCTGTTTTTT. As protein: CASSVTRGSPTGELFF.

This clone has just one count. The gene calls are TRBV2 and TRBJ1-6; possibly TRBD1 for D (5 bases). The CDR3 covers 16 residues. Germline V gene data show CDR1 as SNHLY and CDR2 as FYNNEI. The V gene lost 2 bases and the J gene lost 6 bases, with 14 bases spanning the gap. DNA for the CDR3: TGTGCCAGCAGTGAAAGGGGAAGGTTTCTTAATTCACCCCTCCACTTT. Its translation is CASSERGRFLNSPLHF.

Turning to this clone: One junction end disagrees with the germline gene, perhaps due to a read error. The genes are TRBV18 and TRBJ2-1; D is possibly TRBD1 (6 bases). CDR3 length equals 13 residues. Per the germline V gene, CDR1 is KGHSH and CDR2 is LQKENI. The CDR3 coding sequence is TGTGCCAGCTCTCCACAGGGTCGGAATGAGCAGTTCTTC. This gives the protein CASSPQGRNEQFF.

This clone was recorded only once. The chain uses TRBV6-1 and TRBJ1-4; 7 nucleotides match TRBD1. The germline V gene encodes CDR1 MNHNS and CDR2 SASEGT. V lost 4 bases and J lost 5; bases outside the gene matches: 10. The CDR3 runs 16 residues. For the CDR3, the DNA is TGTGCCAGCAGTGCCCTGACCGGGACAGCGAATGAAAAACTGTTTTTT. It is translated as CASSALTGTANEKLFF.

Turning to this clone: Because it lacks the conserved phenylalanine or tryptophan at the end, this CDR3 is likely a read error. The chain combines TRBV7-9 with TRBJ2-7; D is possibly TRBD1 (5 bases). CDR1 is SEHNR and CDR2 is FQNEAQ in the germline V gene (reference sequence). The V end lost 5 bases, the J end lost 3 bases, and 14 bases lay between the germline ends. The CDR3 is 14 residues long. The CDR3 loop is CASSLDSLNYEQYL. The CDR3 DNA is TGTGCCAGCAGCCTTGACAGCCTAAACTACGAGCAGTACCTC.

The V call is TRBV9, the J call TRBJ2-2, with TRBD2 matching over 8 bases. From germline, CDR1 is SGDLS and CDR2 YYNGEE. Losses at the gene ends were 4 bases for V and 5 bases for J; bases not matched to a gene: 7. The CDR3 runs 15 residues. The CDR3 coding sequence is TGTGCCAGCAGCCCCCGGGAGGGCCCAACCGGGGAGCTGTTTTTT. This translates into CASSPREGPTGELFF.

The genes are TRBV9 and TRBJ2-7; 7 nucleotides align to TRBD1. The CDR3 is 14 residues long. V trimming: 1 base; J trimming: 2 bases; junction bases outside the gene matches: 3. The germline V gene encodes CDR1 SGDLS and CDR2 YYNGEE. The CDR3 region is CASSVSGQTYEQYF. As DNA, the CDR3 is TGTGCCAGCAGCGTATCGGGACAGACCTACGAGCAGTACTTC.

The gene calls are TRBV5-4 and TRBJ1-6; 7 positions agree with TRBD1. The CDR3 covers 15 residues. In germline, CDR1 is SGHNT, CDR2 YYREEE (reference sequence). Losses at the gene ends were 3 bases for V and 10 bases for J; bases not matched to a gene: 10. The DNA for the CDR3 is TGTGCCAGCAGCTCGGCTGAGGGGGCGCGATCACCCCTCCACTTT. Translating it yields CASSSAEGARSPLHF.

This clone was recorded once. The rearrangement links TRBV10-3 to TRBJ2-7; 10 bases match TRBD2. Per germline, CDR1 ENHRY and CDR2 SYGVKD. The CDR3 covers 14 residues. V shed 11 bases, J shed 4 bases, and the junction held 11 bases outside the gene matches. The CDR3 here is CASGLAGAGYEQYF. CDR3 coding DNA: TGTGCCTCCGGGCTAGCGGGAGCGGGTTACGAGCAGTACTTC.

The chain carries TRBV30 and TRBJ2-3, with 16 bases matching TRBD2. The CDR3 loop spans 15 amino acids. Trimming at V came to 3 bases and at J to 4 bases, leaving 1 base not matched to a gene. In germline, CDR1 is GTSNPN, CDR2 SVGIG (reference sequence). The CDR3 region has the DNA TGTGCCTGGAGGGGACTAGCGGGAGGGCCAGATACGCAGTATTTT. Translated: CAWRGLAGGPDTQYF.

The chain links TRBV2 to TRBJ2-7; the D call may be TRBD1 or TRBD2 (5 bases each). The CDR3 spans 17 residues. The V end lost 4 bases, the J end lost 0 bases, and 19 bases lay between the germline ends. Germline V CDR1 and CDR2: SNHLY, FYNNEI. The CDR3 nucleotides are TGTGCCAGCAGTGTTCCACCGATCGGGGCCTCCTCCTACGAGCAGTACTTC. Translation: CASSVPPIGASSYEQYF.

V gene TRBV13 combines with J gene TRBJ2-7, with D possibly being TRBD1 (5 bases). Germline-derived CDR1 and CDR2 are PRHDT and FYEKMQ (reference sequence). This CDR3 comprises 14 residues. Trimming pared 8 bases from V and 3 bases from J, leaving 17 bases between. CDR3 residues: CASGDSSRIYEQYF. CDR3 nucleotides: TGTGCCAGCGGTGACAGCTCCCGGATCTACGAGCAGTACTTC.

This chain joins TRBV18 and TRBJ2-3, with 9 bases identical to TRBD2. Germline values: CDR1 KGHSH, CDR2 LQKENI. V shed 3 bases and J 4 bases; nucleotides not matched to a gene: 5. The CDR3 is 15 residues long. For the CDR3, the DNA is TGTGCCAGCTCACCCTTAGCGGGAGTGTCAGATACGCAGTATTTT. Amino acids: CASSPLAGVSDTQYF.

The rearrangement joins TRBV5-5 to TRBJ2-7, with 7 nucleotides matching TRBD2. Germline trimming cut 4 bases from V and 0 bases from J; bases unmatched to any gene: 10. CDR1 is SGHKS, CDR2 YYEKEE, per germline (reference sequence). CDR3 length: 16 amino acids. The DNA for the CDR3 is TGTGCCAGCAGCCGCGAACTAGCGACTGGCTCCTACGAGCAGTACTTC. It is translated as CASSRELATGSYEQYF.

CDR3 residues: CASSFWTGSGNTIYF. CDR3 in DNA: TGTGCCAGCAGCTTTTGGACAGGCTCTGGAAACACCATATATTTT. This sequence joins TRBV7-8 and TRBJ1-3, with 7 bases lining up with TRBD1. Germline V gives CDR1 SGHVS, CDR2 FQNEAQ. Unmatched junction bases numbered 2, after V lost 3 bases and J lost 0 bases. The CDR3 is 15 residues long.

V gene TRBV5-5 combines with J gene TRBJ2-7, with D perhaps TRBD1 (6 bases). The germline gives CDR1 SGHKS, CDR2 YYEKEE (reference sequence). The CDR3 spans 14 residues. With 3 bases removed from V and 3 bases from J, the gap between germline ends came to 13 bases. The CDR3 DNA reads as TGTGCCAGCAGCTCCCCCCAGGGGTTCTACGAGCAGTACTTC. Its translation is CASSSPQGFYEQYF.

The rearrangement joins TRBV10-3 to TRBJ2-2, with 9 bases fitting TRBD1. With V trimmed by 5 bases and J by 5 bases, 6 bases remained unmatched. The CDR3 spans 15 residues. From germline, CDR1 is ENHRY and CDR2 SYGVKD. The CDR3 sequence is CAISPGQGGTGELFF. CDR3 nucleotides: TGTGCCATCAGTCCGGGACAGGGCGGGACCGGGGAGCTGTTTTTT.

V gene TRBV7-9 combines with J gene TRBJ1-5, with D unclear. The CDR3 sequence is 15 residues long. CDR1 SEHNR and CDR2 FQNEAQ come from the germline V gene (reference sequence). The germline V and J ends were trimmed by 5 bases and 5 bases, with 16 bases remaining between them. In nucleotides, the CDR3 is TGTGCCAGCAGCCTCGCAAGTGGGCCGGATCAGCCCCAGCATTTT. Protein sequence: CASSLASGPDQPQHF.

The chain is built from TRBV6-6 and TRBJ2-7; maybe TRBD1 (6 bases). V lost 4 bases, J lost 3 bases, and 10 bases lay in between. CDR1 MNHNY and CDR2 SVGAGI come from the germline V gene (reference sequence). CDR3 length: 13 amino acids. Written as DNA, the CDR3 is TGTGCCAGCAGTTTGGACAGTCACTACGAGCAGTACTTC. It yields the protein CASSLDSHYEQYF.

This clone was picked up one time. The V gene is TRBV5-1, the J gene TRBJ1-2, with a possible D match to TRBD1 (6 bases). V shed 4 bases and J shed 4 bases, with 11 bases lying between them. This CDR3 is built from 13 residues. Germline loops: CDR1 SGHRS, CDR2 YFSETQ. CDR3 sequence: CASSTQGSYGYTF. In DNA form, the CDR3 reads TGCGCCAGCAGCACACAGGGTAGCTATGGCTACACCTTC. The full variable domain, completed using reference TRBV5-1 and TRBJ1-2, is KAGVTQTPRYLIKTRGQQVTLSCSPISGHRSVSWYQQTPGQGLQFLFEYFSETQRNKGNFPGRFSGRQFSNSRSEMNVSTLELGDSALYLCASSTQGSYGYTFGSGTRLTVV.

This clone has just a few counts. The chain carries TRBV28 and TRBJ2-4; D unclear. The CDR3 is 15 residues long. V was clipped by 4 bases and J by 0 bases, with 10 bases between them. Looked up from germline, CDR1 is MDHEN and CDR2 is SYDVKM. The CDR3 loop is CASSSVFSAKNIQYF. The CDR3 coding sequence is TGTGCCAGCAGTTCCGTATTTTCAGCCAAAAACATTCAGTACTTC.

The V gene is TRBV9, the J gene TRBJ2-3, with D possibly matching TRBD1 (8 bases). This CDR3 contains 15 residues. Trimming took 3 bases from V and 3 from J, leaving 14 bases between them. Germline V gives CDR1 SGDLS, CDR2 YYNGEE. This CDR3 is CASSGTGRGTDTQYF. The CDR3, as DNA: TGTGCCAGCAGCGGGACAGGGAGGGGAACAGATACGCAGTATTTT.

This chain joins TRBV7-9 and TRBJ2-7; D ambiguous. This CDR3 comprises 12 residues. CDR1 is SEHNR and CDR2 is FQNEAQ in the germline V gene (reference sequence). The V and J ends lost 5 bases and 2 bases respectively, with 7 bases between them. The CDR3: CASSIQAYEQYF. CDR3 nucleotide sequence: TGTGCCAGCAGCATCCAGGCCTACGAGCAGTACTTC.

This clone was seen only once. This CDR3 is also generated by other DNA sequences in the sample. The chain employs TRBV7-9 and TRBJ2-2, with D perhaps matching TRBD2 (6 bases). The CDR3 covers 14 residues. Germline CDR1 and CDR2: SEHNR and FQNEAQ (reference sequence). Trimming took 1 base from V and 6 from J, leaving 9 bases between them. The CDR3 DNA sequence: TGTGCCAGCAGCTTAGGGTTAGCGGCCGGGGAGCTGTTTTTT. Protein: CASSLGLAAGELFF. The full variable domain, rest sourced from reference TRBV7-9 and TRBJ2-2, is DTGVSQNPRHKITKRGQNVTFRCDPISEHNRLYWYRQTLGQGPEFLTYFQNEAQLEKSRLLSDRFSAERPKGSFSTLEIQRTEQGDSAMYLCASSLGLAAGELFFGEGSRLTVL.

This clone was counted a single time. The chain employs TRBV28 and TRBJ2-3, with D uncertain. CDR1 and CDR2 (germline): MDHEN, SYDVKM. Trimming left V 4 bases short and J 0 bases short, with 11 bases between. This CDR3 has 15 amino acids. CDR3 DNA sequence: TGTGCCAGCAGTTCCCTAAGAACCAGCACAGATACGCAGTATTTT. As protein: CASSSLRTSTDTQYF.

V usage is TRBV19 and J usage is TRBJ2-5; 7 positions agree with TRBD2. V dropped 5 bases and J dropped 4; count of bases not matched to a gene: 4. Germline V lookup: CDR1 LNHDA, CDR2 SQIVND (reference sequence). This CDR3 region has 13 residues. The CDR3 sequence is CASSSGGRETQYF. DNA of the CDR3: TGTGCCAGTAGTTCGGGGGGACGAGAGACCCAGTACTTC.